Listed below are T cell receptor beta chains from one sample, sequenced in a study of T cell repertoires in cytomegalovirus infection. TCRdb passed the reads through MiXCR, listing each CDR3 protein once. The sample includes some 440,000 distinct CDR3 sequences, under 40% of them seen just once. Sequences were obtained from PBMCs. All receptors come from a human donor in good health (CMV status not recorded). Some clones in this sample may be carry-over from other donors' samples. The CDR3 runs from the conserved cysteine through the conserved F or W. A D gene is named only where the DNA matches it firmly. Expanded clones are given a class, and other clones once, few, many or no size at all.

cdr3_nt cdr3_aa d_call j_call clone_size v_call
TGCGCCAGCAGCTTGGCCCCTGACCCTCGAGTCCAGTACTTC CASSLAPDPRVQYF . TRBJ2-5 once TRBV5-1
TGCGCCAGCAGCCCAACCCGGACAGGGGATGAGTACGAGCAGTACTTC CASSPTRTGDEYEQYF TRBD1 TRBJ2-7 . TRBV5-1
TGTGCCAGCAGTTACAGGGACGGCAATGAGCAGTTCTTC CASSYRDGNEQFF . TRBJ2-1 few TRBV12-3/TRBV12-4
TGTGCCAGCAGCCAGGGGGCGGGGGCCGAGCAGTACTTC CASSQGAGAEQYF . TRBJ2-7 . TRBV7-3
TGTGCCAGCAGCCTCTCAAGGGGAAATTCACCCCTCCACTTT CASSLSRGNSPLHF . TRBJ1-6 many TRBV7-2
TGCAGTGCTAGAGATAGGGTTATTTCACCCCTCCACTTT CSARDRVISPLHF . TRBJ1-6 few TRBV20-1
TGTGCCAGCAGCTTAAGTAGCGGGGGGTTTTACAATGAGCAGTTCTTC CASSLSSGGFYNEQFF TRBD2 TRBJ2-1 . TRBV7-3
TGTGCCAGCAGCTTAGCAGGGTCCTCTGGCACAGATACGCAGTATTTT CASSLAGSSGTDTQYF . TRBJ2-3 few TRBV7-6
TGTGCCAGCAGTCCGACAGGGGGGTCGGATGAAAAACTGTTTTTT CASSPTGGSDEKLFF TRBD1 TRBJ1-4 . TRBV7-9
TGTGCCAGCAGTTTCTCGGACAGGGGAAGTGGCTACAACTTC CASSFSDRGSGYNF TRBD1 TRBJ1-2 . TRBV28
TGTGCCAGCAGCTCGAGACAGATTTCCGCAACTAATGAAAAACTGTTTTTT CASSSRQISATNEKLFF . TRBJ1-4 . TRBV5-4
TGTGCCAGCAGTGACGCGGGGGTACAAGAGACCCAGTACTTC CASSDAGVQETQYF TRBD2 TRBJ2-5 . TRBV27
TGTGCCACCACCCGGGACAGGGTTAGCAATGAGCAGTTCTTC CATTRDRVSNEQFF TRBD1 TRBJ2-1 . TRBV6-1
TGTGCCAGCAGTGAAGGGGCTGGGGCTAGCACAGATACGCAGTATTTT CASSEGAGASTDTQYF . TRBJ2-3 . TRBV2
TGTGCCACCAGTGACCCGGGGACAGATAGCAATCAGCCCCAGCATTTT CATSDPGTDSNQPQHF TRBD1 TRBJ1-5 few TRBV24-1
TGTGCCAGCAGCCCCAATCCCACGGGGGGACGACAAAAGGAGTCACCCCTCCACTTT CASSPNPTGGRQKESPLHF . TRBJ1-6 many TRBV7-6
TGTGCCAGCAGCTTTTCCCACCCCGGGGAGCTGTTTTTT CASSFSHPGELFF . TRBJ2-2 many TRBV7-2
TGTGCTAGTGGTTTGGACTCTCTTAGCGGCAATGAGCAGTTCTTC CASGLDSLSGNEQFF . TRBJ2-1 . TRBV12-5
TGTGCCAGTAGTATCCCGACAGGGCGCAACAATCAGCCCCAGCATTTT CASSIPTGRNNQPQHF TRBD1 TRBJ1-5 many TRBV19
TGTGCCAGCAGCGTAGGCATAGCATCATCCTACGAGCAGTACTTC CASSVGIASSYEQYF . TRBJ2-7 . TRBV9
TGTGCCAGCAGCTCCGAGGGCATTAGCGGGGCCTACGAGCAGTACTTC CASSSEGISGAYEQYF TRBD2 TRBJ2-7 . TRBV13
TGCGCCAGCAGACAAGAGAGAGAGTTAGCGGGGGGGAACACCGGGGAGCTGTTTTTT CASRQERELAGGNTGELFF TRBD2 TRBJ2-2 once TRBV4-1
TGTGCCAGCAGTGGACGAGGACAGGGTCATTATTCACCCCTCCACTTT CASSGRGQGHYSPLHF TRBD1 TRBJ1-6 . TRBV2
TGTGCCAGCAGCGCACAGGGGGCTAGGAACACTGAAGCTTTCTTT CASSAQGARNTEAFF TRBD1 TRBJ1-1 many TRBV7-2
TGTGCCAGCAGCTGGGGGCCCCCCGCGCGGCAGTACTTC CASSWGPPARQYF . TRBJ2-7 few TRBV11-2
TGTGCCAGCAGCAGAGAGGGACTTACGGCTTTCTTT CASSREGLTAFF . TRBJ1-1 many TRBV7-2
TGCGCCAGCAGCCCCCTTTTTCTCGGGACCAACTACGAGCAGTACTTC CASSPLFLGTNYEQYF . TRBJ2-7 few TRBV4-1
TGTGCCAGCAGCCTAGCGGGGGTTGCCACCGGGGAGCTGTTTTTT CASSLAGVATGELFF TRBD2 TRBJ2-2 . TRBV11-3
TGTGCCAGCAGCCAGGTGGGACTGGTTGAAGCTTTATTT CASSQVGLVEALF . TRBJ1-1 . TRBV14
TGTGCCAGTCAGGGTGACCTCGGCAATCAGCCCCAGCATTTT CASQGDLGNQPQHF . TRBJ1-5 few TRBV19
TGTGCCAGCAACCCGACAGGGGCACACACCGGGGAGCTGTTTTTT CASNPTGAHTGELFF TRBD1 TRBJ2-2 . TRBV7-6
TGTGCCAGCAGGGGGCTCTCTGGGGCCAACGTCCTGACTTTC CASRGLSGANVLTF . TRBJ2-6 . TRBV28
TGTGCCAGCAGCCTCGACTACTCCTACGAGCAGTACTTC CASSLDYSYEQYF . TRBJ2-7 many TRBV7-2
TGTGCCACCAGTGATTTGTGGGGACAGGAAGCTTTCTTT CATSDLWGQEAFF TRBD1 TRBJ1-1 few TRBV24-1
TGTGCCAGCAGCTCTCGAACAGGGAGGTTAAAAAAGACCCAGTACTTC CASSSRTGRLKKTQYF . TRBJ2-5 many TRBV11-2
TGTGCCAGCAGCTTAGTGGGCCTGGGGGGTCAGCCCCAGCATTTT CASSLVGLGGQPQHF . TRBJ1-5 . TRBV7-2
TGTGCCAGCAGCCCCTGGACTAGCGGGGGGGGAGCAACGCAGTATTTT CASSPWTSGGGATQYF TRBD2 TRBJ2-3 . TRBV14
TGTGCCAGCAGACGGGACAGCCACATGAACACTGAAGCTTTCTTT CASRRDSHMNTEAFF TRBD1 TRBJ1-1 . TRBV12-3/TRBV12-4
TGTGCCAGCTGTTCGGTGCTCTCCTACAATGAGCAGTTCTTC CASCSVLSYNEQFF . TRBJ2-1 . TRBV6-2/TRBV6-3
TGCGCCAGCAGCTCTCGGGACAACTACGAGCAGTACTTC CASSSRDNYEQYF . TRBJ2-7 once TRBV5-1
TGTGCCAGCAGCTCCCGAAACTTAGCCAAAAACATTCAGTACTTC CASSSRNLAKNIQYF . TRBJ2-4 many TRBV7-2
TGTGCCAGCAGGGAAAGGCAGGGAGTAGATACGCAGTATTTT CASRERQGVDTQYF . TRBJ2-3 . TRBV6-8
TGTGCCAGCAGTCCGGGACCCCCTGGTTACGAGCAGTACTTC CASSPGPPGYEQYF . TRBJ2-7 few TRBV6-5
TGTGCCAGCAGCTTTAGGGTGGGGACAGCGACGGAGACCCAGTACTTC CASSFRVGTATETQYF TRBD1 TRBJ2-5 few TRBV7-2
TGTGCCAGCAGCCGGCGACAGGGAAAATGGAACACTGAAGCTTTCTTT CASSRRQGKWNTEAFF TRBD1 TRBJ1-1 many TRBV11-1
TGTGCCAGCAGCTTGCTGGGGGATAACACTGAAGCTTTCTTT CASSLLGDNTEAFF . TRBJ1-1 . TRBV9
TGTGCCAGCAGCCAAGAAGGGACAGTTGGTCAGCCCCAGCATTTT CASSQEGTVGQPQHF TRBD1 TRBJ1-5 few TRBV3-1
TGTGCCAGTAGTATAGGGACAGGGTATGAAGCTTTCTTT CASSIGTGYEAFF TRBD1 TRBJ1-1 . TRBV19
TGCGCCAGCAGCCAAGCCAGGGGCCTCGGACTTGGTTCTAACTATGGCTACACCTTC CASSQARGLGLGSNYGYTF . TRBJ1-2 few TRBV4-1
TGTGCCAGCAGTTACGGTGGCAGGCGGGAGACCCAGTACTTC CASSYGGRRETQYF . TRBJ2-5 . TRBV6-2/TRBV6-3
TGTGCCCGTTCGGACCCGGGACAGGATCAGCCCCAGCATTTT CARSDPGQDQPQHF TRBD1 TRBJ1-5 . TRBV6-5
TGTGCCAGCAGTTTAAAGACAGGGTCCGGGGAGCTGTTTTTT CASSLKTGSGELFF TRBD1 TRBJ2-2 few TRBV12-3/TRBV12-4
TGTGCCAGCAGCCTTACAGAGACAGGGTTCTGGGAGACCCAGTACTTC CASSLTETGFWETQYF TRBD1 TRBJ2-5 few TRBV7-6
TGCGCCAGCAGCCAAGAAAGGGGAGGAAACATTCAGTACTTC CASSQERGGNIQYF . TRBJ2-4 few TRBV4-1